Shown below are 11 T cell receptor beta chains from a single sample sequenced in a study of blood T cell repertoires in COVID-19. Only in-frame clones appear in the TCRdb table, and some are missing; sequencing was by immunoSEQ multiplex PCR. The sample shows roughly 410,000 clones, roughly 90% of them seen only once. What was sequenced was peripheral blood. The receptors were gathered from a woman in her thirties or forties with COVID-19, enrolled during active disease.

V is TRBV6-2 or TRBV6-3 and J is TRBJ1-2; tentatively, D is TRBD1 (6 bases). This CDR3 has 13 amino acids. The germline V and J ends were trimmed by 5 bases and 2 bases, with 9 bases remaining between them. Germline-derived CDR1 and CDR2 are MNHEY and SVGEGT. The CDR3 DNA is TGTGCCAGCAGTCAGGGGATCAACTATGGCTACACCTTC. It yields the protein CASSQGINYGYTF.

The chain is built from TRBV18 and TRBJ2-7; 9 bases are a match to TRBD1. The CDR3 loop spans 15 amino acids. Germline CDR1 is KGHSH and CDR2 is LQKENI. V shed 3 bases and J 2 bases; nucleotides not matched to a gene: 5. Here the CDR3 reads CASSPGTGGPYEQYF. CDR3 bases: TGTGCCAGCTCACCGGGAACAGGGGGCCCCTACGAGCAGTACTTC.

This clone was counted once. This sequence joins TRBV7-9 and TRBJ2-7, with a possible D match to TRBD1 (6 bases). V shed 3 bases and J shed 7 bases, with 19 bases lying between them. Germline values: CDR1 SEHNR, CDR2 FQNEAQ (reference sequence). The CDR3 runs to 15 residues. CDR3 in amino acids: CASSFEQGIYGEQYF. For the CDR3, the DNA is TGTGCCAGCAGCTTCGAACAGGGTATCTACGGGGAGCAGTACTTC.

The rearrangement links TRBV9 to TRBJ1-1; 7 bases match TRBD1. J was trimmed by 3 bases and V by 4 bases; bases with no gene match: 15. Germline assignment: CDR1 SGDLS and CDR2 YYNGEE. The CDR3 extends over 17 amino acids. CDR3 sequence reads: CASSKTGRLVSDTEAFF. For the CDR3, the DNA is TGTGCCAGCAGCAAGACAGGGAGATTGGTATCGGACACTGAAGCTTTCTTT.

The chain recombines TRBV7-9 with TRBJ2-7; 10 nucleotides match TRBD1. J lost 4 bases, V lost 5 bases, and 8 bases had no gene match. Germline V gene lookup returns CDR1 SEHNR and CDR2 FQNEAQ (reference sequence). The CDR3 is 15 residues long. The CDR3 here is CASSNGDRGHYEQYF. CDR3 sequence (DNA): TGTGCCAGCAGCAACGGAGACAGGGGGCATTACGAGCAGTACTTC.

The chain is built from TRBV19 and TRBJ1-1, with TRBD1 matching over 9 bases. The CDR3 totals 15 residues. CDR1 is LNHDA and CDR2 is SQIVND in the germline V gene (reference sequence). With 4 bases clipped from V and 1 base from J, the junction kept 4 bases outside the gene matches. CDR3 in DNA: TGTGCCAGTAGTAGAACGGGACAGGGGAACACTGAAGCTTTCTTT. Its protein is CASSRTGQGNTEAFF.

This chain joins TRBV14 and TRBJ2-7; TRBD2 agrees at 14 bases. CDR3 length equals 13 residues. Per the germline V gene, CDR1 is SGHDN and CDR2 is FVKESK. The V gene end was trimmed by 4 bases and the J gene end by 11 bases; junction bases not matched to a gene: 4. The CDR3 bases are TGTGCCAGCAGCCCAGGGACTAGCGGGGGAAAGTACTTC. Translated, it gives CASSPGTSGGKYF. The variable domain in full, completed from reference TRBV14 and TRBJ2-7, reads EAGVTQFPSHSVIEKGQTVTLRCDPISGHDNLYWYRRVMGKEIKFLLHFVKESKQDESGMPNNRFLAERTGGTYSTLKVQPAELEDSGVYFCASSPGTSGGKYFGPGTRLTVT.

This chain joins TRBV19 and TRBJ1-1; D ambiguous. V was cut by 8 bases and J by 2 bases, with 12 bases left in between. The CDR3 covers 13 residues. Germline CDR1 and CDR2: LNHDA and SQIVND (reference sequence). CDR3 nucleotide sequence: TGTGCCAGTTTGGACCCGGGAAACACTGAAGCTTTCTTT. Protein sequence: CASLDPGNTEAFF.

The genes are TRBV5-4 and TRBJ2-7; 7 bases line up with TRBD2. The germline V gene has CDR1 SGHNT and CDR2 YYREEE (reference sequence). The CDR3 runs 13 residues. With V trimmed by 4 bases and J by 5 bases, 6 bases remained unmatched. The CDR3 DNA reads as TGTGCCAGCAGCCCTGCGGGGGTTAACGAGCAGTACTTC. Its protein product is CASSPAGVNEQYF.

The chain's CDR3 is CASRARGSTDTQYF. CDR3 bases: TGTGCCAGCAGAGCAAGAGGGAGCACAGATACGCAGTATTTT. The chain has TRBV9 and TRBJ2-3, with D possibly being TRBD2 (5 bases). This CDR3 is built from 14 residues. Trimming cost V 5 bases and J 0 bases, with 10 bases left between them. Germline CDR1 is SGDLS and CDR2 is YYNGEE.

This sequence joins TRBV30 and TRBJ1-6; D not resolved. With 1 base removed from V and 6 bases from J, the gap between germline ends came to 7 bases. Germline assignment: CDR1 GTSNPN and CDR2 SVGIG (reference sequence). The CDR3 extends over 13 amino acids. This CDR3 reads CAWSEQTNSPLHF. CDR3 in DNA: TGTGCCTGGAGTGAACAAACTAATTCACCCCTCCACTTT.